This TCR beta chain derives from a study of blood T cells in healthy people across ages. Study results and limitations: The recorded TCR beta diversity per million T cells decreased in a roughly linear manner with age. Naive CD4+ cells and diversity were both higher in long-lived donors than in aged donors.

V was pared by 0 bases and J by 1 base, with 8 bases between. Germline-derived CDR1 and CDR2 are SGHRS and YFSETQ. There are 15 residues in the CDR3. Sample-barcoded 5' priming and a J-beta primer mix drove a second PCR of about 6 to 12 cycles. Every single cDNA molecule received a tag from a template-switch adaptor with 12 random nucleotides. TCRdb itself ran the 5' RACE reads through MiXCR, one entry per CDR3 protein. The sample contains 890,000 or so distinct CDR3 sequences, 62% of which appear only once. As to this clonotype: Its cognate antigen is unknown.

This TCR was recovered from a man aged 25-45 years in good health. The material sequenced was blood. The chain is built from TRBV5-1 and TRBJ1-5; D remains unclear. The CDR3 nucleotides read TGCGCCAGCAGCTTGGAGGGAGACAGCAATCAGCCCCAGCATTTT. This gives the protein CASSLEGDSNQPQHF.